The T cell receptor (beta chain) under discussion was sequenced for a study of regulatory T cells in long-lasting Graves disease. Whole-study findings and limits: Persistent disease samples used TRBV28, TRBJ1-2 and TRBJ2-5 preferentially.

HTBI primers from iRepertoire and Arm-PCR of CDR3 regions yielded the TCR beta libraries. TCRdb re-called the multiplex PCR reads with MiXCR, one entry per CDR3 protein. The sample yields 500,000 to 700,000 distinct CDR3 sequences, roughly 15% seen once. This clonotype was observed many times. No antigen is known for it. The time point: newly diagnosed GD, antithyroid drugs for less than 3 months. TCR sequences were obtained from RNA taken from PBMCs. Graves' disease diagnosis relied on American Thyroid Association guidelines. The V end lost 8 bases, the J end lost 2 bases, and 11 bases lay between the germline ends. From germline, CDR1 is DFQATT and CDR2 SNEGSKA (reference sequence). CDR3 length: 12 amino acids. These sequences were also reported in another study, on T cells in Graves' hyperthyroidism and ophthalmopathy.

The gene calls are TRBV20-1 and TRBJ2-3; no definite D call. The clonotype comes from a woman in her 30s with Graves disease. The sequencing here drew on peripheral blood mononuclear cells (PBMCs), taken at new diagnosis, from a patient treated with antithyroid drugs. CDR3 sequence: CSTMTPTDTQYF. For the CDR3, the DNA is TGCAGTACTATGACCCCCACAGATACGCAGTATTTT.